This record concerns one TCR beta chain sequence. No antigen is known for it. Base qualities are not provided; no much larger clone lies one nucleotide away. This sample was taken from a study of CD8+ T cells in alopecia areata (dated 2018 in TCRdb). For the study in its entirety: The treated patients, all with moderate-to-severe alopecia areata, were enrolled in an open-label pilot trial of oral tofacitinib given at 5 to 10 mg twice daily. Human TCRbeta sequencing covered scalp tissue and sorted CD4+ and CD8+ peripheral blood T cells from patchy and totalis/universalis alopecia areata patients and healthy controls. RNA was extracted with the PAXgene miRNA kit for fixed scalp, the miRNeasy kit for PBMCs, and the RNeasy kit for mouse skin. Amplification of TCRbeta CDR3 regions was done by immunoSEQ multiplex PCR using 35 Vbeta forward primers and 13 Jbeta reverse primers. The SALT score, which quantifies the percentage of affected scalp surface area, was used to measure disease severity in treated patients. Scalp clonality was compared across normal scalp (n=4), patchy alopecia areata scalp (n=8), and alopecia totalis/universalis scalp (n=8). Biopsies were taken from tofacitinib-treated patients at baseline and again at 4 and 24 weeks into treatment, and several of those patients also had a later scalp biopsy. Tofacitinib was given for 6 to 18 months, followed by 6 months of follow-up off drug to assess delayed response and recurrence. High-throughput TCRbeta sequencing was used to examine T cell clonal expansion in alopecia areata in both the C3H/HeJ mouse model and human patients.

The study at large found these results: Higher clonality and more expanded CD8+ clones were observed in lesional scalp than in normal scalp, particularly in alopecia totalis/universalis, a finding suggestive of antigenic drive. Tofacitinib significantly lowered scalp clonality and the number of expanded CD8+ clones among the top 100 scalp clones. Because the treated cohort was small and had just a single nonresponder, larger studies are needed to establish links between baseline CD8+ expansion and response. During tofacitinib treatment, many expanded lesional clones remained in scalp and blood, and this persistence may partly explain relapse after treatment is stopped. Unlike mouse skin, where gammadelta T cells dominate, normal human skin contains resident alphabeta T cells that get sequenced too, which complicates analysis of the scalp TCR repertoire. TCR sequences shared between patients were less clear than in mice, possibly partly because of HLA diversity in the patient population.

V is shortened by 6 bases, J by 2 bases, and the region joining them spans 4 bases. From cysteine to phenylalanine, the CDR3 is 10 amino acids long. Only CDR3 DNA is held: 30 bases, read in frame from base 1. The germline V gene (reference sequence) specifies DFQATT as CDR1 and SNEGSKA as CDR2. The library was obtained by the immunoSEQ multiplex PCR assay. RNA was extracted from all samples and reverse transcribed into cDNA as template for TCR sequencing. First-strand cDNA was synthesized with SuperScript III using a 2:1 mix of oligo-dT and random hexamers. A synthetic immune receptor repertoire was used to assess amplification bias, and residual bias was removed computationally. The paper's data handling went like this. Raw reads were preprocessed for error removal, and CDR3 was defined according to IMGT conventions as running from the conserved cysteine to phenylalanine. Clonality was calculated as 1 minus Shannon entropy normalized by log2 of the number of productive unique TCRs. Whether scalp clones were CD4 or CD8 was inferred by matching scalp TCRbeta sequences against CD4 and CD8 repertoires sorted from blood. TCRdb retrieved this table from immuneACCESS and kept in-frame rearrangements only. Not all clones are present; in checked studies, unresolved V genes account for under half, and no reason is known for the remainder. V, J and clone size are taken as reported in that table, and D and trimming were inferred from the DNA itself. This sample holds approximately 210,000 clones; 55% to 70% were observed only once. The top ten constitute 3.5% to 5% of the sample.

Read against the paper, the sample's time point label means: four to five weeks on oral tofacitinib. What this sample's treatment or condition label stands for: oral pan-JAK inhibitor, 5-10 mg twice daily. Lesional scalp punch biopsies and peripheral blood were obtained from alopecia areata patients. After PBMCs were isolated by density centrifugation and stained for CD3, CD4 and CD8, a FACSAria was used to sort CD4+ and CD8+ T cells. This receptor chain uses TRBV20-1 and TRBJ1-2, with the identity of the D gene unclear. This TCR was recovered from a human donor with alopecia areata. The starting material was CD4+ T cells sorted from blood, obtained at week 4, from a patient treated with tofacitinib. The nucleotides are TGCAGTGCCGGGAACTATGGCTACACCTTC. Its amino acids are CSAGNYGYTF.